The 25 T cell receptor beta chains below all came from one sample that was sequenced in a study of neurological immune-mediated disorders (dated by TCRdb to between 2019 and 2020). Receptors were amplified or captured by 5' RACE. Sequencing was performed on an Illumina HiSeq 2500. TCRdb redid the processing of the public reads, applying fastp at Q25 and MiXCR, and retained in-frame beta chains. Entries that share a CDR3 protein sequence are merged under the most common genes and DNA. Recorded for this sample are roughly 75,000 distinct CDR3 sequences; roughly 13% of them occurred a single time. Together, the top ten hold 4.6% of the sample. The sample's time point, from its label and the paper: longitudinal time-point 1 (baseline). The sequenced sample consisted of PBMCs. Receptors were obtained from a female donor with HTLV-1-associated myelopathy (HAM/TSP).

This clonotype was counted ten times or more. The CDR3 DNA is TGTGCCAGCACGGCGTCCGGCTATGGCTACACCTTC. Protein product: CASTASGYGYTF. This chain joins TRBV9 and TRBJ1-2, with no clear D. The CDR3 length is 12 residues. The germline V gene encodes CDR1 SGDLS and CDR2 YYNGEE. V shed 6 bases and J shed 4 bases, with 10 bases lying between them. The variable domain in full, with the rest retrieved from reference TRBV9 and TRBJ1-2, is DSGVTQTPKHLITATGQRVTLRCSPRSGDLSVYWYQQSLDQGLQFLIQYYNGEERAKGNILERFSAQQFPDLHSELNLSSLELGDSALYFCASTASGYGYTFGSGTRLTVV.

This clonotype was picked up many times. The chain is built from TRBV4-1 and TRBJ2-5, with 11 bases fitting TRBD2. In germline, CDR1 is MGHRA, CDR2 YSYEKL. With V trimmed by 5 bases and J by 4 bases, 0 bases remained unmatched. The length of the CDR3 is 13 residues. Here the CDR3 reads CASSTSGGETQYF. As DNA, the CDR3 is TGCGCCAGCAGCACTAGCGGGGGAGAGACCCAGTACTTC.

This clonotype was counted at least ten times. The chain joins TRBV20-1 to TRBJ2-7; 7 bases are shared with TRBD1. This CDR3 region has 17 residues. The V gene end was trimmed by 4 bases and the J gene end by 3 bases; junction bases not matched to a gene: 18. Per the germline V gene, CDR1 is DFQATT and CDR2 is SNEGSKA (reference sequence). CDR3 region: CSAKGTAGDRVHYEQYF. In nucleotides, the CDR3 is TGCAGTGCTAAAGGAACCGCAGGTGACAGGGTACACTACGAGCAGTACTTC.

This clonotype has ten or more counts. The chain joins TRBV12-3 or TRBV12-4 to TRBJ1-5; D might be TRBD1 (5 bases). With 0 bases removed from V and 7 bases from J, the gap between germline ends came to 10 bases. The CDR3 length is 14 residues. CDR3 in amino acids: CASSLAGVGQPQHF. In DNA form, the CDR3 reads TGTGCCAGCAGTTTAGCAGGGGTGGGACAGCCCCAGCATTTT.

V gene TRBV15 combines with J gene TRBJ1-4; 10 bases are shared with TRBD1. The ends lost 2 bases at V and 5 bases at J; junction bases unmatched: 2. Germline values: CDR1 LNHNV, CDR2 YYDKDF (reference sequence). The CDR3 spans 15 residues. The chain's CDR3 is CATSRRTGGNEKLFF. CDR3 coding DNA: TGTGCCACCAGCAGACGGACAGGGGGAAATGAAAAACTGTTTTTT.

This rearrangement joins TRBV4-2 to TRBJ1-5; 8 bases fit TRBD1. Germline V gene sequence: CDR1 LGHNA, CDR2 YNFKEQ. CDR3 length equals 17 residues. With V trimmed by 0 bases and J by 1 base, 5 bases remained unmatched. This chain's CDR3 is CASSQDRGLGSNQPQHF. CDR3 coding DNA: TGTGCCAGCAGCCAAGACAGGGGGCTTGGGAGCAATCAGCCCCAGCATTTT.

Details on this clonotype: No DNA is shown, since the ends of the CDR3 on it are uncertain; the CDR3 is the one TCRdb lists. The chain is built from TRBV5-1 and TRBJ1-1. 20 amino acids form the CDR3, both terminal residues included. CDR1 and CDR2 from the germline V gene are SGHRS and YFSETQ. CDR3 sequence: CASSFYICSAPPRGNTEAFF.

This clonotype was seen repeatedly, ten times or more. The chain carries TRBV12-3 or TRBV12-4 and TRBJ2-2; D is uncertain. CDR3 length: 15 residues. V lost 6 bases and J 0 bases, leaving 11 bases between the germline ends. CDR3 residues: CASRGRPANTGELFF. In DNA form, the CDR3 reads TGTGCCAGCAGAGGCAGACCCGCGAACACCGGGGAGCTGTTTTTT.

This clonotype was counted many times. The V gene is TRBV5-1, the J gene TRBJ1-4; a possible D gene is TRBD1 (6 bases). The germline V gene encodes CDR1 SGHRS and CDR2 YFSETQ. This CDR3 is built from 15 residues. The V end was cut by 5 bases, the J end by 3 bases, with 14 bases between. The DNA of the CDR3 is TGCGCCAGCAGAAGGGACACCTCCCCTAATGAAAAACTGTTTTTT. This gives the protein CASRRDTSPNEKLFF.

This clonotype was detected many times. This CDR3 reads CASSLAPQDTQYF. Here the CDR3 DNA reads TGCGCCAGCAGCTTGGCTCCTCAAGATACGCAGTATTTT. This sequence joins TRBV5-1 and TRBJ2-3; D gene uncertain. V lost 0 bases and J lost 5, with 7 bases in between. Per germline, CDR1 SGHRS and CDR2 YFSETQ. The CDR3 runs 13 residues. Full variable domain (remainder filled in from reference TRBV5-1 and TRBJ2-3): KAGVTQTPRYLIKTRGQQVTLSCSPISGHRSVSWYQQTPGQGLQFLFEYFSETQRNKGNFPGRFSGRQFSNSRSEMNVSTLELGDSALYLCASSLAPQDTQYFGPGTRLTVL.

Ten or more counts support this clonotype. V gene TRBV7-9 combines with J gene TRBJ2-7, with 8 bases lining up with TRBD1. Germline V gene lookup returns CDR1 SEHNR and CDR2 FQNEAQ (reference sequence). V lost 2 bases to trimming and J lost 5 bases; unmatched junction nucleotides: 8. The CDR3 is 15 amino acids. CDR3 protein: CASSLTRDRSNEQYF. In DNA, the CDR3 is TGTGCCAGCAGCTTAACCCGGGACAGGAGCAACGAGCAGTACTTC.

In its sample, this clonotype was seen many times. The rearrangement joins TRBV29-1 to TRBJ2-2, with 8 nucleotides matching TRBD2. The germline V gene has CDR1 SQVTM and CDR2 ANQGSEA. The junction had 23 bases not matched to a gene; V was cut back by 7 bases and J by 4 bases. There are 19 residues in the CDR3. The CDR3 bases are TGCAGCGCCAACGGCCAGGGTGTCAGCGGGGGTTCGCGCACCGGGGAGCTGTTTTTT. This codes for CSANGQGVSGGSRTGELFF.

This clonotype was found many times. The chain joins TRBV5-1 to TRBJ1-4, with a weak D call TRBD1 (6 bases). This CDR3 is 15 amino acids long. In germline, CDR1 is SGHRS, CDR2 YFSETQ. Trimming removed 4 bases at V and 1 base at J, with 11 bases between. The CDR3, as DNA: TGCGCCAGCAGCCCTCCGACAGGAACTAATGAAAAACTGTTTTTT. Amino acid sequence: CASSPPTGTNEKLFF.

This clonotype has at least ten counts. This chain joins TRBV24-1 and TRBJ2-7, with D possibly TRBD1 on 6 matching bases. This CDR3 spans 15 amino acids. Trimming removed 2 bases from V and 4 bases from J, with 14 bases in between. In germline, CDR1 is KGHDR, CDR2 SFDVKD. DNA for the CDR3: TGTGCCACCAGTGATTCGGGACACCTCGGATACGAGCAGTACTTC. Its translation: CATSDSGHLGYEQYF.

Comment on this clonotype: The DNA is omitted, as the CDR3 cannot be located on it reliably, and the CDR3 follows TCRdb's listing. This chain uses TRBV7-2 with TRBJ2-7; the table's D call, TRBD2, was not checked against the DNA. The germline gives CDR1 SGHTA, CDR2 FQGNSA. The CDR3 spans 20 residues, counting both ends. The CDR3 is CASSFYICSPRPALFYEQYF.

Details on this clonotype: Its ends do not fully match the called genes, so a read error is possible. The V call is TRBV5-1, the J call TRBJ1-3, with D uncertain. CDR1 SGHRS and CDR2 YFSETQ come from the germline V gene. The CDR3 contains 15 residues. The CDR3 loop is CVSSLDGSSGNTIYF. For the CDR3, the DNA is TGCGTCAGCAGCTTGGACGGGAGCTCTGGAAACACCATATATTTT.

This clonotype was seen at least ten times. V gene TRBV28 combines with J gene TRBJ1-6; 7 bases are shared with TRBD1. The trim removed 8 bases at V and 4 bases at J, leaving 8 bases unmatched. CDR1 and CDR2 from the germline V gene are MDHEN and SYDVKM. The CDR3 sequence is 15 residues long. The CDR3 loop is CASGRPGQYNSPLHF. CDR3 coding DNA: TGTGCCAGCGGCAGGCCGGGACAGTATAATTCACCCCTCCACTTT.

This clonotype was recorded at least ten times. The genes are TRBV5-1 and TRBJ2-3; D assignment may be TRBD1 or TRBD2 (6 bases each). The V end was cut by 7 bases, the J end by 3 bases, with 15 bases between. The CDR3 extends over 14 amino acids. Germline CDR1 and CDR2: SGHRS and YFSETQ. CDR3 sequence: CASFGGARTDTQYF. The CDR3 DNA reads TGCGCCAGCTTCGGGGGCGCGAGAACAGATACGCAGTATTTT.

V usage is TRBV9 and J usage is TRBJ2-3, with 9 nucleotides matching TRBD2. Germline trimming cut 0 bases from V and 7 bases from J; bases unmatched to any gene: 9. The CDR3 runs 16 residues. Germline V lookup: CDR1 SGDLS, CDR2 YYNGEE. CDR3 in DNA: TGTGCCAGCAGCGTAGGGGTAGCGGGGGCCGTCAATACGCAGTATTTT. Its translation is CASSVGVAGAVNTQYF.

In this sample, this clonotype turned up many times. V usage is TRBV5-1 and J usage is TRBJ2-3; 8 bases are shared with TRBD1. The CDR3 runs 15 residues. Trimming cost V 4 bases and J 3 bases; bases outside gene matches: 7. Germline V gene sequence: CDR1 SGHRS, CDR2 YFSETQ. CDR3 nucleotides: TGCGCCAGCAGCCCCGGGACAGGTCGAACAGATACGCAGTATTTT. It specifies CASSPGTGRTDTQYF.

This clonotype was seen many times. This chain uses TRBV28 with TRBJ2-1; D possibly corresponds to TRBD2 (6 bases). In germline, CDR1 is MDHEN, CDR2 SYDVKM. CDR3 length: 16 residues. The V and J ends lost 8 bases and 0 bases respectively, with 17 bases between them. The CDR3, as DNA: TGTGCCAGCGCCCGGCCGGGGGTCTTCTCCTACAATGAGCAGTTCTTC. Protein product: CASARPGVFSYNEQFF. Full variable domain (outside the CDR3, taken from reference TRBV28 and TRBJ2-1): DVKVTQSSRYLVKRTGEKVFLECVQDMDHENMFWYRQDPGLGLRLIYFSYDVKMKEKGDIPEGYSVSREKKERFSLILESASTNQTSMYLCASARPGVFSYNEQFFGPGTRLTVL.

This clonotype was counted at least ten times. CDR3 amino acids: CASTPRLAVYEQYF. The DNA for the CDR3 is TGTGCCAGCACCCCTAGGTTAGCCGTCTACGAGCAGTACTTC. The J gene is TRBJ2-7, the V gene TRBV6-6; D call uncertain. The CDR3 sequence is 14 residues long. V was pared by 7 bases and J by 3 bases, with 16 bases between. Germline assignment: CDR1 MNHNY and CDR2 SVGAGI (reference sequence).

The chain joins TRBV5-6 to TRBJ2-3, with 7 bases matching TRBD1. This CDR3 region has 15 residues. V gave up 9 bases and J gave up 3 bases; unmatched junction bases: 13. Germline V lookup: CDR1 SGHDT, CDR2 YYEEEE. CDR3 nucleotides: TGTGCCATCACAGAGCAGGGACAGCCGACAGATACGCAGTATTTT. Translating gives CAITEQGQPTDTQYF.

There are a few counts of this clonotype. The rearrangement uses TRBV5-1 and TRBJ2-2; D is ambiguous. V was cut by 0 bases and J by 0 bases, with 6 bases left in between. Germline V gene lookup returns CDR1 SGHRS and CDR2 YFSETQ. The CDR3 is 15 amino acids. The CDR3 DNA is TGCGCCAGCAGCTTGGGGTCGGCGAACACCGGGGAGCTGTTTTTT. Its protein product is CASSLGSANTGELFF.

This clonotype was seen repeatedly, ten times or more. This rearrangement joins TRBV12-3 or TRBV12-4 to TRBJ2-7; D gene ambiguous. The CDR3 runs to 13 residues. V shed 8 bases and J shed 4 bases, with 15 bases lying between them. This CDR3 reads CASRAAGPYEQYF. The CDR3, as DNA: TGTGCCAGCCGGGCGGCAGGCCCGTACGAGCAGTACTTC.